This TCR beta chain is drawn from a study of blood T cell repertoires in COVID-19. Whole-study context: T cells, B-cell-depleted T cells, or PBMCs provided the cDNA or gDNA that served as material.

It was during active infection that Seattle patients were enrolled and then longitudinally followed. V lost 0 bases and J 3 bases, leaving 12 bases between the germline ends. The CDR3 is 16 amino acids. Germline values: CDR1 LNHNV, CDR2 YYDKDF (reference sequence). Measured with immunoSEQ multiplex PCR; TCRdb has only the in-frame clones, and not every one. The table shows roughly 99,000 clones, with about 86% occurring only once. The chain joins TRBV15 to TRBJ1-5; weak D call: TRBD1 (6 bases). This clonotype was obtained from a man aged 50-60 years with COVID-19, enrolled during active disease. Input material: peripheral blood. CDR3 protein: CATSRDGRGDNQPQHF. In DNA form, the CDR3 reads TGTGCCACCAGCAGAGATGGCAGGGGCGACAATCAGCCCCAGCATTTT.